This T cell receptor beta chain was sequenced for a study of patients and donors after allogeneic stem cell transplantation. Trimming shortened V by 5 bases and J by 7 bases, and 12 bases separated the two germline ends. The CDR3 contains 13 residues. CDR1 and CDR2 (germline): DFQATT, SNEGSKA (reference sequence). Via MiXCR, TCRdb re-called the RT-PCR reads, giving one row per CDR3 protein. Of 400,000 to 500,000 distinct CDR3 sequences listed, more than 15% are singletons. Sequenced: blood, either unsorted or a sorted T cell fraction (not recorded which). The chain couples TRBV20-1 to TRBJ1-6, with D tentatively TRBD1 (5 bases). The TCR was taken from a human donor who was either an allogeneic HSCT recipient or a stem cell or donor lymphocyte infusion donor (not recorded which). It is not recorded whose cells these are; they may come from a transplant donor. The CDR3 sequence: CSALGRRNSPLHF. Here the CDR3 DNA reads TGCAGTGCTTTGGGACGGAGAAATTCACCCCTCCACTTT.